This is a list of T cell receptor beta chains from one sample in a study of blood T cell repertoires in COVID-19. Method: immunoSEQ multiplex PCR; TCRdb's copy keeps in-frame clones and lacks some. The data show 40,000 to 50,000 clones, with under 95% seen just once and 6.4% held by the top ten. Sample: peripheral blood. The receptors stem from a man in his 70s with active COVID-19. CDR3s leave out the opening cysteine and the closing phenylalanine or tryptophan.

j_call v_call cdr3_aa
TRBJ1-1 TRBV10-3 AISLGQGMNTEAF
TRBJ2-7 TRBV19 ASSIRDRSYEQY
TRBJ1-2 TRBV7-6 ASSPTPRQDHYGYT
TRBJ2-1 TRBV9 ASSVVTGQAPREQF
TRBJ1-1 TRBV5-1 ASSLARGMNTEAF
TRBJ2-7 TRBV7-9 ASSLWDSGHEQY
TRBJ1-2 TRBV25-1 ASSELSLNYGYT
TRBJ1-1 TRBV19 ASNTPTGTVNTEAF
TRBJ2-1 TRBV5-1 ASSSITSGVGNEQF
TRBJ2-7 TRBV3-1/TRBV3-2 ASSQVQGADEQY
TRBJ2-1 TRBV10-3 AITTGVDNEQF
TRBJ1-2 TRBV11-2 ASSLAGGASYGYT
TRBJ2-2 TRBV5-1 ASGSGTGELF
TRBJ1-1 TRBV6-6 ASSYPTGTGGTEAF
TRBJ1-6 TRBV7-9 ASSLPYSPLH
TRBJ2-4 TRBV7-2 ASSPIFGSGVAKNIQY
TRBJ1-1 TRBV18 ASSPTAGGDTEAF
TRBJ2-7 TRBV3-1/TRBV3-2 ASSFFSYEQY
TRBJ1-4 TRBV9 ASSVDGRGDEKLF
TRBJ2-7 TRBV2 ASSEATQREY
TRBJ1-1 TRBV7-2 ASSLGWGVTEAF
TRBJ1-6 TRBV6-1 ASSDRTSPLH
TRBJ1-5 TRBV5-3 ARSKISNSNQPQH
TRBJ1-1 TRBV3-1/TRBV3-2 ASSQRDKNTEAF
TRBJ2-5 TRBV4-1 ASSQERGQGETQY